This record looks at one TCR beta chain sequence and its context. Measured with immunoSEQ multiplex PCR; TCRdb has only the in-frame clones, and not every one. The sample consists of 400,000 or so clones, 80% to 90% of them appearing once. This sample stems from a study of blood T cell repertoires in COVID-19. On the study more broadly: Acute and convalescent COVID-19 samples came from the United States, Italy and Spain. In each case, the material was cDNA or gDNA derived from T cells, B-cell-depleted T cells, or PBMCs.

Trimming took off 5 bases at V and 2 bases at J, with 15 bases between the two ends. CDR3 length: 16 residues. From germline, CDR1 is KGHDR and CDR2 SFDVKD. This TCR came from a man in his thirties or forties who had recovered from COVID-19. The chain uses TRBV24-1 and TRBJ2-4; tentatively, D is TRBD2 (8 bases). Sequenced: PBMCs or T cells enriched from blood (not recorded which). CDR3 protein: CATSGREGAPKNIQYF. Written as DNA, the CDR3 is TGTGCCACCAGTGGTCGGGAGGGGGCCCCCAAAAACATTCAGTACTTC.